The rows below give T cell receptor beta chains drawn from one sample of a study of control samples from healthy donors and cancer patients. Sequencing was performed with immunoSEQ multiplex PCR; in TCRdb, only in-frame clones are kept and a portion is missing. This repertoire shows about 120,000 clones, around 89% found once; its top ten account for roughly 43%. Sequenced material: blood. Every receptor here comes from a man aged 50-59 years in good health. The CDR3 runs from the conserved cysteine through the conserved F or W. The D gene is left open where the match is weak. Where a row states a size, it is once, few, many or the class of an expanded clone; other rows omit it.

NA	15	TRBV9	NA	TRBJ2-7	CASSVGGGGTGEQYF	TGTGCCAGCAGCGTAGGAGGGGGGGGCACGGGCGAGCAGTACTTC
NA	15	TRBV6-2/TRBV6-3	NA	TRBJ2-7	CASSYEMSVSYEQYF	TGTGCCAGCAGTTACGAGATGTCGGTATCCTACGAGCAGTACTTC
NA	13	TRBV29-1	TRBD1	TRBJ2-7	CSVKRQGSYEQYF	TGCAGCGTAAAAAGACAGGGTTCCTACGAGCAGTACTTC
NA	15	TRBV6-2/TRBV6-3	NA	TRBJ2-5	CASSSLDRIQETQYF	TGTGCCAGCAGTTCCCTAGACAGGATCCAAGAGACCCAGTACTTC
NA	16	TRBV12-5	NA	TRBJ2-5	CASGFTPQENQETQYF	TGTGCTAGTGGTTTCACCCCACAGGAAAACCAAGAGACCCAGTACTTC
NA	14	TRBV10-3	NA	TRBJ1-3	CAIRDGSSGNTIYF	TGTGCCATCAGGGACGGTTCCTCTGGAAACACCATATATTTT
few	15	TRBV6-5	TRBD1	TRBJ1-3	CASGGQGYSGNTIYF	TGTGCCAGCGGGGGACAGGGCTACTCTGGAAACACCATATATTTT
NA	16	TRBV14	TRBD2	TRBJ2-3	CASSNSAGAVTDTQYF	TGTGCCAGCAGTAACTCAGCGGGGGCTGTTACAGATACGCAGTATTTT
once	17	TRBV24-1	TRBD1	TRBJ1-5	CATSDRTGDRSNQPQHF	TGTGCCACCAGTGATAGGACAGGGGATCGGAGCAATCAGCCCCAGCATTTT
once	18	TRBV7-6	NA	TRBJ2-3	CASSLENGQGLSTDTQYF	TGTGCCAGCAGCTTAGAGAATGGGCAGGGACTTAGCACAGATACGCAGTATTTT
few	16	TRBV4-3	NA	TRBJ2-5	CASSPGISTSSGAQYF	TGCGCCAGCAGCCCTGGAATTTCTACGAGTTCGGGGGCCCAGTACTTC
NA	14	TRBV10-1	NA	TRBJ2-5	CATLVNFRPETQYF	TGCGCCACTCTGGTTAATTTCAGACCAGAGACCCAGTACTTC
NA	13	TRBV19	NA	TRBJ1-5	CASRYTGNQPQHF	TGTGCCAGTAGATACACGGGCAATCAGCCCCAGCATTTT
NA	11	TRBV12-3/TRBV12-4	NA	TRBJ1-2	CASTQGGGYTF	TGTGCCAGCACCCAGGGAGGAGGCTACACCTTC
NA	17	TRBV5-1	TRBD1	TRBJ2-3	CASTRSGPGQGSDTQYF	TGCGCCAGCACCCGCTCTGGGCCGGGACAGGGTTCAGATACGCAGTATTTT
NA	13	TRBV18	NA	TRBJ2-4	CASSPSGRNIQYF	TGTGCCAGCTCACCATCGGGAAGGAACATTCAGTACTTC
NA	14	TRBV10-1	NA	TRBJ1-2	CASSRTGSGYGYTF	TGCGCCAGCAGTCGTACAGGGTCGGGCTATGGCTACACCTTC
few	12	TRBV6-6	NA	TRBJ2-7	CAIRGAGYEQYF	TGTGCCATTAGGGGGGCGGGCTACGAGCAGTACTTC
NA	13	TRBV27	TRBD1	TRBJ2-5	CASSLDRVETQYF	TGTGCCAGCAGTTTAGACAGGGTGGAGACCCAGTACTTC
NA	13	TRBV7-7	TRBD2	TRBJ2-7	CASSVGLEYEQYF	TGTGCCAGCAGCGTTGGACTAGAATACGAGCAGTACTTC
NA	16	TRBV29-1	NA	TRBJ2-2	CSVEVLDRPNTGELFF	TGCAGCGTTGAAGTCCTTGACAGGCCGAACACCGGGGAGCTGTTTTTT
few	16	TRBV7-2	NA	TRBJ2-7	CASSLTAGLSAYEQYF	TGTGCCAGCAGCTTGACCGCTGGACTAAGCGCCTACGAGCAGTACTTC
NA	8	TRBV20-1	NA	TRBJ1-1	CSPEGAFF	TGCAGTCCGGAGGGAGCTTTCTTT
NA	13	TRBV12-3/TRBV12-4	NA	TRBJ1-2	CASSLGEGYGYTF	TGTGCCAGCAGTTTAGGGGAAGGCTATGGCTACACCTTC
NA	14	TRBV5-1	NA	TRBJ1-1	CASSQGTPSAEAFF	TGCGCCAGCAGCCAGGGGACCCCCAGCGCTGAAGCTTTCTTT
NA	13	TRBV27	NA	TRBJ1-1	CASSLRGGTEAFF	TGTGCCAGCAGTTTACGGGGAGGGACTGAAGCTTTCTTT
few	14	TRBV10-3	TRBD2	TRBJ2-5	CAIGTSGGRETQYF	TGTGCCATCGGGACTAGCGGGGGCCGAGAGACCCAGTACTTC
NA	15	TRBV6-5	NA	TRBJ1-6	CASSYSRAGNSPLHF	TGTGCCAGCAGTTACTCGAGGGCAGGGAACTCACCCCTCCACTTT
NA	16	TRBV5-1	NA	TRBJ1-1	CASSLYLQTGNTEAFF	TGCGCCAGCAGCTTATACCTTCAGACAGGGAACACTGAAGCTTTCTTT
NA	17	TRBV27	NA	TRBJ1-2	CASSSNLATGANYGYTF	TGTGCCAGCAGTTCGAACCTTGCGACAGGAGCTAACTATGGCTACACCTTC
NA	15	TRBV6-5	NA	TRBJ1-6	CASSPLTGHHSPLHF	TGTGCCAGCAGCCCCCTTACAGGGCACCACTCACCCCTCCACTTT
NA	14	TRBV5-4	TRBD1	TRBJ2-7	CASSWGQSSYEQYF	TGTGCCAGCAGCTGGGGACAGAGTTCCTACGAGCAGTACTTC
NA	14	TRBV10-3	TRBD1	TRBJ1-2	CAISESGQGDGYTF	TGTGCCATCAGTGAGTCGGGACAGGGGGACGGCTACACCTTC
NA	11	TRBV30	NA	TRBJ2-7	CAWGIGDEQYF	TGTGCCTGGGGGATTGGGGACGAGCAGTACTTC
NA	16	TRBV6-6	TRBD1	TRBJ2-3	CASSYSTGWSADTQYF	TGTGCCAGCAGTTACTCGACAGGGTGGTCGGCAGATACGCAGTATTTT
NA	16	TRBV7-2	NA	TRBJ1-1	CASSLVSRRINTEAFF	TGTGCCAGCAGCTTAGTCTCTCGACGCATCAACACTGAAGCTTTCTTT
NA	18	TRBV5-1	TRBD1	TRBJ2-6	CASSLQRQGASGANVLTF	TGCGCCAGCAGCTTGCAGCGGCAGGGGGCCTCTGGGGCCAACGTCCTGACTTTC
NA	15	TRBV11-2	NA	TRBJ1-2	CASSLSAGLNYGYTF	TGTGCCAGCAGCTTAAGTGCCGGACTTAACTATGGCTACACCTTC
NA	14	TRBV6-6	TRBD1	TRBJ2-2	CASSYWDRPGELFF	TGTGCCAGCAGTTACTGGGACAGGCCCGGGGAGCTGTTTTTT
NA	14	TRBV9	TRBD1	TRBJ1-2	CASSARGVNYGYTF	TGTGCCAGCAGCGCCAGGGGGGTTAACTATGGCTACACCTTC